This T cell receptor beta chain was documented in a study of blood T cell repertoires in COVID-19 (dated by TCRdb to about 2020). Study-level background: Samples covering the acute and convalescent phases of COVID-19 were provided by collaborators in the United States, Italy and Spain. The prospective study material was composed of cDNA or gDNA derived from T cells, B-cell-depleted T cells, or PBMCs. Deeply sampled blood TCRbeta repertoires from subjects exposed to, actively infected with, or recovered from COVID-19 were included in the dataset. The repertoires were released in a freely available public database intended as a resource for research on the immune response to SARS-CoV-2. Samples came from the ongoing ImmuneRACE study (first 160 participants) plus 1,254 subjects from 6 global collaborators. Nearly every sample came with metadata listing a de-identified subject ID, COVID-19 status, age in years and sex. Where HLA class I and class II types were available, the types were taken from metadata supplied by the sample provider, not from assay-based typing.

What the research found in general, with its limitations: The quantity of clinical and demographic metadata differed by source and by participant and was supplied without curation.

TCRbeta CDR3 regions were amplified from genomic DNA using the immunoSEQ Assay, a bias-controlled multiplex PCR. Per the original workflow: The number of nucleated cells in each sample was estimated from the amplification of reference gene primers within the assay. To quantify the absolute abundance of each unique TCRbeta CDR3 rearrangement, sequence reads were collapsed and filtered. For each sample, productive Simpson clonality was calculated as the square root of Simpson's diversity index over productive rearrangements. Here the immuneACCESS table is served through TCRdb, limited to in-frame sequences with V and J called. Missing clones are a known gap in these copies; in checked studies unresolved V genes cover under half, and the rest lacks a known reason. That table supplies the V and J calls and clone size; D and trimming were determined from the DNA. The sample records approximately 22,000 clones, more than 85% of which are singletons. 2.5% to 3.5% of the sample rests with the top ten.

Notes on this clone: Its antigen specificity is not known. Base quality data are lacking; no much larger clone is found one base away.

The collaborating institutions used their own protocols to collect whole blood in K2EDTA tubes. Collaborator samples were shipped for TCRbeta analysis as frozen whole blood, isolated PBMCs, or DNA extracted from either sample type. Reading from cysteine to phenylalanine, the CDR3 counts 13 amino acids. Only the CDR3 DNA stays, 39 bases, in frame from base 1. CDR1 and CDR2, looked up from the germline V gene (reference sequence), are LNHDA and SQIVND. V lost 3 bases and J lost 3 bases; the stretch between them is 7 bases long. This TCR was recovered from a woman in her 70s with active COVID-19. The V and J segments used are TRBV19 and TRBJ2-3, with no confidently assigned D gene. The sequenced sample consisted of peripheral blood. The nucleotide sequence reads as follows: TGTGCCAGTAGTATGTTAGAGACAGATACGCAGTATTTT. Its translation reads: CASSMLETDTQYF.